A single count supports the clone carrying this T cell receptor (beta chain). Its specificity is unknown. This sample was included in a study of cytomegalovirus exposure and HLA in healthy donors. Across the whole study: Ancestry clustering placed around four fifths of about 400 genotyped donors in the Caucasian-associated cluster.

The PCR made use of 60 Vbeta and 13 Jbeta primers. Generated by immunoSEQ multiplex PCR, the TCRdb table keeps only in-frame clones and is missing some. The sample records 80,000 to 100,000 clones, around 80% being singletons. Study-level results: According to a later analysis, most TCR beta chains associated with CMV appeared HLA-restricted.

Germline V CDR1 and CDR2: SGHKS, YYEKEE (reference sequence). CDR3 length: 16 residues. Trimming at V came to 5 bases and at J to 0 bases, leaving 7 bases not matched to a gene. This chain joins TRBV5-5 and TRBJ1-5; 8 positions match TRBD1. This TCR derives from a man in his forties in good health and CMV-seronegative. The specimen was PBMCs. The CDR3 nucleotides are TGTGCCAGCAGGCCAACAGGGGGAGATAGCAATCAGCCCCAGCATTTT. Translating it yields CASRPTGGDSNQPQHF.